The clone carrying this T cell receptor beta chain occurred many times. Germline loops: CDR1 MNHEY, CDR2 SVGEGT. This CDR3 has 17 amino acids. The V gene end was trimmed by 0 bases and the J gene end by 0 bases; junction bases not matched to a gene: 8. Time point specified: newly diagnosed GD, antithyroid drugs for less than 3 months. There was RNA extracted from PBMCs, and the TCR library was made from it. This specimen comes from a study of regulatory T cells in long-lasting Graves disease. Sequencing libraries for TCR beta were prepared with iRepertoire HTBI primers and Arm-PCR of CDR3 regions. One entry per CDR3 protein, called by TCRdb with MiXCR from the multiplex PCR reads. This repertoire shows about 500,000 distinct CDR3 sequences, around 15% found once; its top ten account for 9% to 15%. The data also belong to a second study, concerning T cells in Graves' hyperthyroidism and ophthalmopathy.

The clonotype originates from a man aged 35 to 55 with Graves disease. The chain couples TRBV6-2 or TRBV6-3 to TRBJ2-7; 7 nucleotides match TRBD2. The sample here was peripheral blood mononuclear cells (PBMCs), taken at new diagnosis, from a patient treated with antithyroid drugs. CDR3 sequence: CASSYSKAGVSSYEQYF. The CDR3 region has the DNA TGTGCCAGCAGTTACTCGAAGGCGGGAGTCAGCTCCTACGAGCAGTACTTC.